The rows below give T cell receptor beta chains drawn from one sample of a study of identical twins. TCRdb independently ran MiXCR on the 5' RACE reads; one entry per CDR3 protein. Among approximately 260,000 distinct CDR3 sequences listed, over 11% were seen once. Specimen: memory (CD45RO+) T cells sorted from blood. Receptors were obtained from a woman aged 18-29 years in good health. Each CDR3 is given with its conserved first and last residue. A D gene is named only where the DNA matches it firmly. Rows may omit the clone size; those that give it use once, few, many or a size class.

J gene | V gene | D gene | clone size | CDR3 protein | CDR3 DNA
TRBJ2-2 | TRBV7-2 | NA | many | CASSLSATGELFF | TGTGCCAGCAGCTTGTCCGCCACCGGGGAGCTGTTTTTT
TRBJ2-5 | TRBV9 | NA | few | CASSVSGGQETQYF | TGTGCCAGCAGCGTTAGCGGAGGACAAGAGACCCAGTACTTC
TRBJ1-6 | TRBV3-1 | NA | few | CASGGGNISPLHF | TGTGCCAGCGGGGGGGGGAATATCTCACCCCTCCACTTT
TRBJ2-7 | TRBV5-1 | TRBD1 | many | CASSRTGQGGSGEQYF | TGCGCCAGCAGCCGGACAGGACAGGGCGGATCCGGCGAGCAGTACTTC
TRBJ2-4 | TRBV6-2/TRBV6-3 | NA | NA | CASAPDWAKNIQYF | TGTGCCAGCGCTCCCGACTGGGCCAAAAACATTCAGTACTTC
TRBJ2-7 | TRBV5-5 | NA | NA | CASSFGVYEQYF | TGTGCCAGCAGCTTCGGTGTCTACGAGCAGTACTTC
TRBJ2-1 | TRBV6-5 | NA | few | CATALNNEQFF | TGTGCCACCGCGCTCAACAATGAGCAGTTCTTC
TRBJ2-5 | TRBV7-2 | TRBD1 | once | CASSFNTGGQETQYF | TGTGCCAGCAGCTTTAACACAGGGGGGCAAGAGACCCAGTACTTC
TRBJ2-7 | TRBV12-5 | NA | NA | CASGWTGTISDEQYF | TGTGCTAGTGGTTGGACCGGGACAATCTCCGACGAGCAGTACTTC
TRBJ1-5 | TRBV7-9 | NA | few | CASSLREGLDQPQHF | TGTGCCAGCAGCTTACGCGAGGGGCTAGATCAGCCCCAGCATTTT
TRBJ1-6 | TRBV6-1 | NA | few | CASSQIRGIYRALHF | TGTGCCAGCAGCCAGATTAGGGGTATTTATCGGGCCCTCCACTTT
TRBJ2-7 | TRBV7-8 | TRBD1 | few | CASSSRDRAHYEQYF | TGTGCCAGCAGCAGCCGGGACAGGGCACACTACGAGCAGTACTTC
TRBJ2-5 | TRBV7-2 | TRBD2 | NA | CASSFFASGGETQYF | TGTGCCAGCAGCTTCTTCGCTAGCGGGGGAGAGACCCAGTACTTC
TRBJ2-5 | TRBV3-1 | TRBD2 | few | CASSLGLVGQETQYF | TGTGCCAGCAGCCTGGGACTAGTGGGACAAGAGACCCAGTACTTC
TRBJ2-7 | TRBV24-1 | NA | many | CATTEQYF | TGTGCCACCACCGAGCAGTACTTC
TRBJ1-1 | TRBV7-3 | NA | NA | CASSTQREGTAFF | TGTGCCAGCAGCACCCAGCGAGAGGGGACGGCTTTCTTT
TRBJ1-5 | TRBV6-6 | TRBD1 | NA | CASRIQGNQPQHF | TGTGCCAGCAGAATACAGGGGAATCAGCCCCAGCATTTT
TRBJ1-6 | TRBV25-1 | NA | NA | CASSVGANSPLHF | TGTGCCAGCAGTGTAGGAGCGAATTCACCCCTCCACTTT
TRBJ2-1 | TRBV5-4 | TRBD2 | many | CASSLAVASGTYNEQFF | TGTGCCAGCAGCTTGGCTGTGGCTAGCGGAACCTACAATGAGCAGTTCTTC
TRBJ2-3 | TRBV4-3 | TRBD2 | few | CASSQVGGVGTDTQYF | TGCGCCAGCAGCCAAGTGGGAGGGGTGGGCACAGATACGCAGTATTTT
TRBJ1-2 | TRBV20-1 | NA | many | CSASDYRAYGYTF | TGCAGTGCTAGTGATTACAGGGCGTATGGCTACACCTTC
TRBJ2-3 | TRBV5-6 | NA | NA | CASSHIGGRGDTQYF | TGTGCCAGCAGCCATATCGGGGGGCGAGGAGATACGCAGTATTTT
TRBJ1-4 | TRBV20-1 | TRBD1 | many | CSAPGQPRLKEKLFF | TGCAGTGCTCCGGGACAGCCAAGACTCAAGGAAAAACTGTTTTTT
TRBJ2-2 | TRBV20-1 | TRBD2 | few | CSASTGGMSTGELFF | TGCAGTGCCTCAACGGGGGGAATGAGCACCGGGGAGCTGTTTTTT